This is a list of T cell receptor beta chains from one sample in a study of vaccination effects on CD4 cells after COVID-19. Antigens for these TCRs are unknown. Measured with immunoSEQ multiplex PCR; TCRdb has only the in-frame clones, and not every one. The data show some 61,000 clones, with around four fifths seen just once and more than 0.85% held by the top ten. Sequencing used CD4+ T cells from PBMCs cultured with HCoV-OC43 spike peptides, obtained after COVID-19 vaccination. The receptors come from a human donor who received a COVID-19 vaccine. Each CDR3 is given with its conserved first and last residue. D genes are given only for firm matches. Only some rows state a clone size, as once, few, many or a class for expanded clones.

TRBV18,TRBJ2-3,NA,NA,CASSPPSLDTQYF,TGTGCCAGCTCACCACCCTCGTTAGATACGCAGTATTTT
TRBV9,TRBJ1-2,NA,NA,CASSVDRGNYGYTF,TGTGCCAGCAGCGTAGACCGGGGGAACTATGGCTACACCTTC
TRBV5-1,TRBJ2-1,NA,NA,CASSPRHVSYNEQFF,TGCGCCAGCAGCCCCAGGCACGTCTCCTACAATGAGCAGTTCTTC
TRBV6-5,TRBJ1-2,TRBD1,NA,CASRAPGGLDYGYTF,TGTGCCAGCAGGGCGCCAGGGGGCTTGGACTATGGCTACACCTTC
TRBV7-2,TRBJ2-3,NA,few,CASSFLAMVGGPDTQYF,TGTGCCAGCAGCTTTTTGGCCATGGTCGGGGGCCCCGATACGCAGTATTTT
TRBV9,TRBJ2-1,TRBD2,NA,CASSTRLAGSSYNEQFF,TGTGCCAGCAGCACTAGACTAGCGGGTAGCTCCTACAATGAGCAGTTCTTC
TRBV12-3/TRBV12-4,TRBJ2-1,NA,NA,CASSSYYNEQFF,TGTGCCAGCAGTTCCTACTACAATGAGCAGTTCTTC
TRBV5-4,TRBJ1-6,TRBD1,few,CASSEDRGYSPLHF,TGTGCCAGCAGCGAGGACAGGGGTTATTCACCCCTCCACTTT
TRBV14,TRBJ2-3,NA,NA,CASSFPGADTQYF,TGTGCCAGCAGCTTCCCAGGGGCTGATACGCAGTATTTT
TRBV19,TRBJ2-2,NA,NA,CASSRGRSYTGELFF,TGTGCCAGTAGTAGGGGTAGGTCGTACACCGGGGAGCTGTTTTTT
TRBV29-1,TRBJ1-3,NA,NA,CSVARGNGNTIYF,TGCAGCGTTGCCAGGGGAAATGGAAACACCATATATTTT
TRBV5-4,TRBJ1-2,TRBD1,NA,CASSLEDRTRYTF,TGTGCCAGCAGCTTGGAGGACAGGACTCGCTACACCTTC
TRBV29-1,TRBJ1-2,NA,NA,CSVRANGPAYGYTF,TGCAGCGTTAGGGCCAATGGACCCGCATATGGCTACACCTTC
TRBV19,TRBJ1-2,TRBD1,NA,CASSINTGVSYGYTF,TGTGCCAGTAGTATAAATACAGGGGTTAGCTATGGCTACACCTTC
TRBV6-6,TRBJ2-3,TRBD1,NA,CASSPRQGVLPDTQYF,TGTGCCAGCAGTCCGCGACAGGGTGTGTTGCCAGATACGCAGTATTTT
TRBV12-3/TRBV12-4,TRBJ1-1,NA,few,CASSWGNTEAFF,TGTGCCAGCAGCTGGGGGAACACTGAAGCTTTCTTT
TRBV2,TRBJ2-6,TRBD1,NA,CASRTGGGSGANVLTF,TGTGCCAGTCGGACAGGGGGCGGATCTGGGGCCAACGTCCTGACTTTC
TRBV7-7,TRBJ2-2,TRBD2,NA,CASSSLGGTSGFTGELFF,TGTGCCAGCAGCTCCCTAGGGGGGACTAGCGGGTTTACCGGGGAGCTGTTTTTT
TRBV6-5,TRBJ1-2,TRBD1,NA,CASSTDRGLYGYTF,TGTGCCAGCAGTACGGACAGGGGTCTGTATGGCTACACCTTC
TRBV5-8,TRBJ1-1,TRBD1,few,CASPVDRGGLDTEAFF,TGTGCCAGCCCGGTAGACAGGGGGGGATTAGACACTGAAGCTTTCTTT
TRBV10-1,TRBJ2-3,NA,NA,CASSPGADTQYF,TGCGCCAGCAGTCCAGGGGCAGATACGCAGTATTTT
TRBV2,TRBJ2-2,TRBD2,NA,CAIQRGSNTGELFF,TGTGCCATCCAGCGGGGGAGTAACACCGGGGAGCTGTTTTTT
TRBV29-1,TRBJ1-2,NA,NA,CSVGTQANYGYTF,TGCAGCGTGGGGACCCAAGCTAACTATGGCTACACCTTC
TRBV5-8,TRBJ2-5,NA,NA,CASSGGGGPRGETQYF,TGTGCCAGCAGCGGGGGAGGGGGTCCCCGGGGAGAGACCCAGTACTTC
TRBV4-3,TRBJ1-2,NA,once,CASSQDSGGNYGYTF,TGCGCCAGCAGCCAAGATAGCGGGGGCAACTATGGCTACACCTTC
TRBV6-5,TRBJ1-2,NA,NA,CASSYSGVFGYTF,TGTGCCAGCAGTTACTCCGGGGTCTTCGGCTACACCTTC
TRBV6-5,TRBJ1-1,TRBD1,once,CASSHLGQGHTEAFF,TGTGCCAGCAGCCACCTGGGACAGGGGCACACTGAAGCTTTCTTT
TRBV27,TRBJ1-4,TRBD1,NA,CASRPHAGTGAVGEKLFF,TGTGCCAGCAGACCCCACGCCGGGACAGGGGCGGTAGGAGAAAAACTGTTTTTT
TRBV5-1,TRBJ1-1,TRBD1,NA,CASSGPGTVNTEAFF,TGCGCCAGCAGCGGTCCTGGGACAGTCAACACTGAAGCTTTCTTT
TRBV7-3,TRBJ1-2,NA,few,CASSFSGGYGYTF,TGTGCCAGCAGCTTCTCCGGGGGCTATGGCTACACCTTC
TRBV6-5,TRBJ1-5,NA,NA,CASKAGVSNQPQHF,TGTGCCAGCAAGGCAGGGGTTAGCAATCAGCCCCAGCATTTT
TRBV18,TRBJ2-1,TRBD2,NA,CASSPLTSGGPSSYNEQFF,TGTGCCAGCTCACCATTGACTAGCGGGGGGCCTAGCTCCTACAATGAGCAGTTCTTC
TRBV6-2/TRBV6-3,TRBJ1-2,NA,NA,CASSYSGTERGGYTF,TGTGCCAGCAGTTACTCTGGGACCGAGAGGGGCGGCTACACCTTC
TRBV5-1,TRBJ2-2,TRBD1,NA,CASSLWGTGTAINTGELFF,TGCGCCAGCAGCTTGTGGGGAACCGGGACAGCGATCAACACCGGGGAGCTGTTTTTT
TRBV30,TRBJ2-1,NA,NA,CAWSRLNEQFF,TGTGCCTGGAGTAGGTTGAATGAGCAGTTCTTC
TRBV19,TRBJ2-6,TRBD1,NA,CASSLQGARGANVLTF,TGTGCCAGTAGTCTACAGGGGGCGCGAGGGGCCAACGTCCTGACTTTC
TRBV30,TRBJ1-3,NA,few,CAWRTSGNTIYF,TGTGCCTGGAGGACTTCAGGAAACACCATATATTTT
TRBV28,TRBJ1-2,NA,few,CASSLGGGYGYTF,TGTGCCAGCAGTCTAGGGGGGGGCTATGGCTACACCTTC
TRBV7-9,TRBJ1-1,NA,NA,CASSPGGVTVRGGEAFF,TGTGCCAGCAGCCCGGGAGGAGTCACAGTGCGAGGGGGTGAAGCTTTCTTT